This T cell receptor beta chain appears in the sequencing data of a study of cytomegalovirus exposure and HLA in healthy donors. About the study: The platform used for the approximately 120 validation repertoires matched that of the 666 first-cohort repertoires, a later analysis reported.

Germline V gene data show CDR1 as SEHNR and CDR2 as FQNEAQ (reference sequence). CDR3 length: 14 amino acids. V was pared by 0 bases and J by 4 bases, with 9 bases between. The data were produced by immunoSEQ multiplex PCR, yet TCRdb's version contains in-frame clones alone and is incomplete. Counted here are 150,000 to 200,000 clones, 85% to 90% occurring once; the ten biggest clones make up approximately 1.5%. Whole-study findings and limits: The study put under 200 TCR beta chains on its list as cytomegalovirus-associated. Specificity for CMV antigens was confirmed in vitro for a few of the CMV-associated chains. That first-cohort TCR clusters tended to co-occur in the roughly 130 validation repertoires was found in a later analysis.

This clone was seen only a few times. The target antigen is unknown. The TCR sequence derives from a young woman in good health and CMV-seronegative. The chain is built from TRBV7-9 and TRBJ1-2; D is ambiguous. Sequenced material: PBMCs. CDR3 bases: TGTGCCAGCAGCTTAGCCGGGAACAGCTATGGCTACACCTTC. It encodes CASSLAGNSYGYTF.